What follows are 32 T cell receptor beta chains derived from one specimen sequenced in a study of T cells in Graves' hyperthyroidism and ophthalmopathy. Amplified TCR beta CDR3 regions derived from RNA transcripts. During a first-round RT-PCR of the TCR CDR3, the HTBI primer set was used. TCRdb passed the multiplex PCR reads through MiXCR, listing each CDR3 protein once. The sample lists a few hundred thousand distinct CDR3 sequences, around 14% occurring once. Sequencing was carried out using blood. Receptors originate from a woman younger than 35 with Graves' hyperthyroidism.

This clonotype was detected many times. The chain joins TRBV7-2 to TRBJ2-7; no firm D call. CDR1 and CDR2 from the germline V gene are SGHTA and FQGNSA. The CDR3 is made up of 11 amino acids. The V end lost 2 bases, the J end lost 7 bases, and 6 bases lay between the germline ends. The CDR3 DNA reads TGTGCCAGCAGCTTAAGAGTTGAGCAGTACTTC. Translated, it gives CASSLRVEQYF.

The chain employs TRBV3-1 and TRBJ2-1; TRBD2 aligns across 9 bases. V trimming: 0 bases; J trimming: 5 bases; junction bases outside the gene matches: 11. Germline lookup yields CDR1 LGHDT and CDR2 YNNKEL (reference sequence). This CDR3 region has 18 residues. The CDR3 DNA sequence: TGTGCCAGCAGCCAAGATCTCGTCGCGGGAGGGCCGAACAATGAGCAGTTCTTC. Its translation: CASSQDLVAGGPNNEQFF.

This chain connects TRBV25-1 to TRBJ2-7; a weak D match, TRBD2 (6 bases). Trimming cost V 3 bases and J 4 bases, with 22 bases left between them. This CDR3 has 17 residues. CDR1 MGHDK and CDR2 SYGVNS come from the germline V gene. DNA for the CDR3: TGTGCCAGCAGTGATCTCGGTGGTGGGAAGGGACTTTACGAGCAGTACTTC. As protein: CASSDLGGGKGLYEQYF.

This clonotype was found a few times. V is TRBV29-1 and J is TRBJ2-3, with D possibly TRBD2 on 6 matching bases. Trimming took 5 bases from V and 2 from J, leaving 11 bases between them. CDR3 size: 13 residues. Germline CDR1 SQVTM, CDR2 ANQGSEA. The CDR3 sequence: CSVRGRNTDTQYF. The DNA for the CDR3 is TGCAGCGTTCGAGGGAGGAACACAGATACGCAGTATTTT.

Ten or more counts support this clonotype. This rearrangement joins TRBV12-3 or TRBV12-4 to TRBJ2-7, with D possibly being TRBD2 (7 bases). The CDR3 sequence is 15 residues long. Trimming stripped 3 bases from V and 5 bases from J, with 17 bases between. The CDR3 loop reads CASSLGGAPRDEQYF. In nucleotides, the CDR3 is TGTGCCAGCAGTTTGGGGGGGGCGCCCCGAGACGAGCAGTACTTC.

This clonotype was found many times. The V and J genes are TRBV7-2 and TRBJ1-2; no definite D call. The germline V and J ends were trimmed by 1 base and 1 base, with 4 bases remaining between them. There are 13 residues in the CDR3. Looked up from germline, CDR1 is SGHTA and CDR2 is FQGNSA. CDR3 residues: CASSLDSNYGYTF. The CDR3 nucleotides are TGTGCCAGCAGCTTAGACAGTAACTATGGCTACACCTTC.

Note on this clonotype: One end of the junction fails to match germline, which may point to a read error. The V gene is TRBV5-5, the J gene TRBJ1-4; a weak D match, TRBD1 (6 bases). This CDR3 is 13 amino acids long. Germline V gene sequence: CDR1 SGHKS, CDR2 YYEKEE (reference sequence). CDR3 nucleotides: TGTGCCATCAGCCGGACAGTTAATGAAAAACTGTTTTTT. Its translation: CAISRTVNEKLFF. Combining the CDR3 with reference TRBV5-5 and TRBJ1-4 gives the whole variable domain DAGVTQSPTHLIKTRGQQVTLRCSPISGHKSVSWYQQVLGQGPQFIFQYYEKEERGRGNFPDRFSARQFPNYSSELNVNALLLGDSALYLCAISRTVNEKLFFGSGTQLSVL.

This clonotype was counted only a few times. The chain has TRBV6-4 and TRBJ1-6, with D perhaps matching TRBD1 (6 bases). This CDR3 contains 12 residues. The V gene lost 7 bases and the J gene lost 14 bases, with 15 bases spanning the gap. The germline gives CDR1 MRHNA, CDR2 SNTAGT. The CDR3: CASTDLKGALHF. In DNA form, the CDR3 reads TGTGCCAGCACGGATCTCAAGGGGGCCCTCCACTTT.

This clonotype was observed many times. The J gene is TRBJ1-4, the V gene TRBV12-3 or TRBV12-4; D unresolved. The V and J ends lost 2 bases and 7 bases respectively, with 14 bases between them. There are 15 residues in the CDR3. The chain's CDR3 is CASSLSDTRREKLFF. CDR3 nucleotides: TGTGCCAGCAGTTTATCTGATACCCGTCGTGAAAAACTGTTTTTT.

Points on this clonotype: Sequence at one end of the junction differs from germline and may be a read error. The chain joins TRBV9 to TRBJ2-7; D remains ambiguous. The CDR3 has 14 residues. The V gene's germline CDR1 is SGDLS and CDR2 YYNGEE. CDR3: CAGSTDGPSYEQYF. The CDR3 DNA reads TGTGCCGGCAGCACGGACGGGCCCTCCTACGAGCAGTACTTC.

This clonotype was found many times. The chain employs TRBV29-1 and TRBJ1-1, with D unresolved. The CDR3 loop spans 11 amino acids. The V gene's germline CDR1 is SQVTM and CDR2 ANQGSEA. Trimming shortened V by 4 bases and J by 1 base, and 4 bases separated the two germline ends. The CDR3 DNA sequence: TGCAGCGTTGCCGCGAACACTGAAGCTTTCTTT. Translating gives CSVAANTEAFF. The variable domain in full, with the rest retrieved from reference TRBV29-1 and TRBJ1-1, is SAVISQKPSRDICQRGTSLTIQCQVDSQVTMMFWYRQQPGQSLTLIATANQGSEATYESGFVIDKFPISRPNLTFSTLTVSNMSPEDSSIYLCSVAANTEAFFGQGTRLTVV.

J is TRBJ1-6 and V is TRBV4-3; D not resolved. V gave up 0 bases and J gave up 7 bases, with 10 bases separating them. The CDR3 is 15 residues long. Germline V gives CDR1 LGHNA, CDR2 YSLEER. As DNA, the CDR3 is TGCGCCAGCAGCCAAGATTTAGGGAACAATTCACCCCTCCACTTT. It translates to CASSQDLGNNSPLHF.

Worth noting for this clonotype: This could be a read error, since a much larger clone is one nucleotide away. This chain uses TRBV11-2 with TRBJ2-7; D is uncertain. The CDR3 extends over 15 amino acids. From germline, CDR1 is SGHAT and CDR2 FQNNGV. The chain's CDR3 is CARSSLPGPGYEQYF. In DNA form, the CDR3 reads TGTGCCAGGAGCTCCTTACCAGGACCCGGCTACGAGCAGTACTTC. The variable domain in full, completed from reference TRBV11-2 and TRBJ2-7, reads EAGVAQSPRYKIIEKRQSVAFWCNPISGHATLYWYQQILGQGPKLLIQFQNNGVVDDSQLPKDRFSAERLKGVDSTLKIQPAKLEDSAVYLCARSSLPGPGYEQYFGPGTRLTVT.

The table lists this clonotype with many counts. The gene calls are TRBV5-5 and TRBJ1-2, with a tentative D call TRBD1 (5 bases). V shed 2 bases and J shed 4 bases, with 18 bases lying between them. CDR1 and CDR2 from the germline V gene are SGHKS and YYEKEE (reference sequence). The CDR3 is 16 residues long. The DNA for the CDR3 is TGTGCCAGCAGCTTACCAACGGGGGAGGTCATCTATGGCTACACCTTC. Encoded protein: CASSLPTGEVIYGYTF.

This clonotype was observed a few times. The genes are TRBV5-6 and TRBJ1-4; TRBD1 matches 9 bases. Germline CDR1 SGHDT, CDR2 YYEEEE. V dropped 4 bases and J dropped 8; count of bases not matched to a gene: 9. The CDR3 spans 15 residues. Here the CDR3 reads CASSEMGQGREKLFF. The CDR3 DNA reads TGTGCCAGCAGCGAGATGGGACAGGGTAGAGAAAAACTGTTTTTT.

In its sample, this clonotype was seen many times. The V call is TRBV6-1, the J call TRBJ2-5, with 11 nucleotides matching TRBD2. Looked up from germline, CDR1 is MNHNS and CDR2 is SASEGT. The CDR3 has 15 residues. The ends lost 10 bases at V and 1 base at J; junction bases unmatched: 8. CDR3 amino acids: CATIPSGGTQETQYF. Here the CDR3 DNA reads TGTGCCACCATTCCTAGCGGGGGGACCCAAGAGACCCAGTACTTC.

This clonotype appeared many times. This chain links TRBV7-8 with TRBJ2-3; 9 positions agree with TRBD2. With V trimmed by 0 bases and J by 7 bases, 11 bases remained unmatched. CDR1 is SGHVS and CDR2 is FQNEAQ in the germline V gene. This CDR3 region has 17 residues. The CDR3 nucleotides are TGTGCCAGCAGCTTAGCGAAGGCGGGGGGGAGAACGTATACGCAGTATTTT. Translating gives CASSLAKAGGRTYTQYF. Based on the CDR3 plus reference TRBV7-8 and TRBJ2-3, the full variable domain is GAGVSQSPRYKVAKRGQDVALRCDPISGHVSLFWYQQALGQGPEFLTYFQNEAQLDKSGLPSDRFFAERPEGSVSTLKIQRTQQEDSAVYLCASSLAKAGGRTYTQYFGPGTRLTVL.

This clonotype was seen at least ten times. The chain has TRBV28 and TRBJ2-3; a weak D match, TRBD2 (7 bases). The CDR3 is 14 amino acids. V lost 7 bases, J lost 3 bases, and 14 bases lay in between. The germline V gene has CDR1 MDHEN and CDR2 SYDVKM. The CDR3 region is CASKGGRETDTQYF. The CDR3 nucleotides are TGTGCCAGCAAAGGGGGGAGGGAAACAGATACGCAGTATTTT.

CDR3: CASSSGANQPQHF. The CDR3 DNA reads TGTGCCAGCAGCTCCGGGGCCAATCAGCCCCAGCATTTT. J is TRBJ1-5 and V is TRBV5-6; a possible D gene is TRBD1 (5 bases). Between the trimmed V and J ends, which lost 3 bases and 3 bases, there was a span of 7 bases. Germline values: CDR1 SGHDT, CDR2 YYEEEE. The CDR3 has 13 residues.

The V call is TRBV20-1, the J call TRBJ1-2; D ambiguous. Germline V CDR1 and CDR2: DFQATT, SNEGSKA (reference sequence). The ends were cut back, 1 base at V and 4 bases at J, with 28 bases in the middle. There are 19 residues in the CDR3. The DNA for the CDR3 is TGCAGTGCTAGAGGGGTCGCAGCACGGGAAAAAGGGAACGTCTATGGCTACACCTTC. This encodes CSARGVAAREKGNVYGYTF.

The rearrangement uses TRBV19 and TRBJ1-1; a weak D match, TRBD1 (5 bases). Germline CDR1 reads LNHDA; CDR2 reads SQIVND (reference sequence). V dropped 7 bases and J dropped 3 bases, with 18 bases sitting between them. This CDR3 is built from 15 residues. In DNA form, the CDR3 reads TGTGCCAGTATAGAGAGACCGAGGGGAGACACTGAAGCTTTCTTT. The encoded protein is CASIERPRGDTEAFF.

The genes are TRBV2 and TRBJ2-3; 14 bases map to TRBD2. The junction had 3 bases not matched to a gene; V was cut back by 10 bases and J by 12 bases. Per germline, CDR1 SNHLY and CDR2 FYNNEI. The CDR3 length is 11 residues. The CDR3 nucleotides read TGTGCCACGGGGACTAGCGGGGGCCAGTATTTT. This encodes CATGTSGGQYF.

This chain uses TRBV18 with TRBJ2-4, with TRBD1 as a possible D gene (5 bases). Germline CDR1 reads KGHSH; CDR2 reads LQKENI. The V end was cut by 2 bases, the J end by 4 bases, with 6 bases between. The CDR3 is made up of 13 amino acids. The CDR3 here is CASSPDSKNIQYF. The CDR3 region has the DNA TGTGCCAGCTCACCAGACAGTAAAAACATTCAGTACTTC. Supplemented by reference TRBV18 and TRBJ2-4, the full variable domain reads NAGVMQNPRHLVRRRGQEARLRCSPMKGHSHVYWYRQLPEEGLKFMVYLQKENIIDESGMPKERFSAEFPKEGPSILRIQQVVRGDSAAYFCASSPDSKNIQYFGAGTRLSVL.

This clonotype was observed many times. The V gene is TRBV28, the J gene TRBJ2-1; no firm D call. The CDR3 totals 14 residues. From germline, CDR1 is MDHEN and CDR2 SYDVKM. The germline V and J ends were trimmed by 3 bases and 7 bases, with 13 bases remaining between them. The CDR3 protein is CASSFKDIGNEQFF. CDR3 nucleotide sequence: TGTGCCAGCAGTTTTAAGGATATAGGGAATGAGCAGTTCTTC.

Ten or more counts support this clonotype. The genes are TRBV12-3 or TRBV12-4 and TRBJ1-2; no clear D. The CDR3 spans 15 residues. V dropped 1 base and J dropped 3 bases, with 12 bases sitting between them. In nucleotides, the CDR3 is TGTGCCAGCAGTTTAGAGCCCCACTTTTACTATGGCTACACCTTC. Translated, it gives CASSLEPHFYYGYTF.

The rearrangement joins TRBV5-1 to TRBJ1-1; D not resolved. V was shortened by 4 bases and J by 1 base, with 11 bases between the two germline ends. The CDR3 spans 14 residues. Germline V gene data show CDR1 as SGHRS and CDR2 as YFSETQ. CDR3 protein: CASSGSGSNTEAFF. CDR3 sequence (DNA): TGCGCCAGCAGCGGGAGCGGGTCGAACACTGAAGCTTTCTTT.

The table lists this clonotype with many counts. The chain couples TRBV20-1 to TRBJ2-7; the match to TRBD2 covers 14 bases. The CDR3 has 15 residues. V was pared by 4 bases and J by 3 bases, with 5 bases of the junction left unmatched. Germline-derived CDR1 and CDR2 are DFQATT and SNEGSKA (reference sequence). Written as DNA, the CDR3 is TGCAGTGCTACCCGCGGGACTAGCGGGGGCTACGAGCAGTACTTC. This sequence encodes CSATRGTSGGYEQYF.

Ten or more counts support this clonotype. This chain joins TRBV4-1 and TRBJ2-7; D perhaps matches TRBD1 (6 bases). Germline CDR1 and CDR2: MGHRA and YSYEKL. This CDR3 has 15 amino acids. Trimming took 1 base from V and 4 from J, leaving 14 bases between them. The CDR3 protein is CASSQVARTAYEQYF. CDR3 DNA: TGCGCCAGCAGCCAAGTTGCCCGGACAGCGTACGAGCAGTACTTC.

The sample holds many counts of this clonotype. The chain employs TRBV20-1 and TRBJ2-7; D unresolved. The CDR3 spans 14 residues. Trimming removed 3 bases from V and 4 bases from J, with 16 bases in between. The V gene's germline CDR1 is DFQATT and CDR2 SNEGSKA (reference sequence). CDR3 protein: CSASPPARKYEQYF. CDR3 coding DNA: TGCAGTGCTAGCCCCCCTGCGCGAAAATACGAGCAGTACTTC.

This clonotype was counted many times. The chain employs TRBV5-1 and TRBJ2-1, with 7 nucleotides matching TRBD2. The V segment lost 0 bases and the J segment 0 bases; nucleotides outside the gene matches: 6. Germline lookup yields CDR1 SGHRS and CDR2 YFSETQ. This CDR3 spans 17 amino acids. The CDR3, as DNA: TGCGCCAGCAGCTTGGCGGGAGGCGGCAGCTCCTACAATGAGCAGTTCTTC. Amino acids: CASSLAGGGSSYNEQFF.

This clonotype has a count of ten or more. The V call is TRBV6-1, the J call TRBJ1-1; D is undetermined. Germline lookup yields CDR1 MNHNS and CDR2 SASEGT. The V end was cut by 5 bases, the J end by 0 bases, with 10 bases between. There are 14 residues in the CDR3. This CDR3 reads CASSYAPLNTEAFF. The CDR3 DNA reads TGTGCCAGCAGTTACGCACCCTTGAACACTGAAGCTTTCTTT.

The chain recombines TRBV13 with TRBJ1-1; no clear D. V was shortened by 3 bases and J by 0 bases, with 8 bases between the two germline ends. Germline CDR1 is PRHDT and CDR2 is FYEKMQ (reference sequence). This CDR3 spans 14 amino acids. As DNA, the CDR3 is TGTGCCAGCAGCTTTGGCTTTCTGAACACTGAAGCTTTCTTT. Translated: CASSFGFLNTEAFF.